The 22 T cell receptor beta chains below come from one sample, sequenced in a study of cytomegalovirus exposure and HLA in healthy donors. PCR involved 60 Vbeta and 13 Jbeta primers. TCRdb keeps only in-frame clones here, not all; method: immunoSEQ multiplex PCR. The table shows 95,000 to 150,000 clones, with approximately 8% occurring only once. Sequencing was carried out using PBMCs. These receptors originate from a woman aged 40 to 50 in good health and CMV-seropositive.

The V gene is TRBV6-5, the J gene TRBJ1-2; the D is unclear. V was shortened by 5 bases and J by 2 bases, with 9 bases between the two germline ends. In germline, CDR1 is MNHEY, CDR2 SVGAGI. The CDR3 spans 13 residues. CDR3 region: CASSSTRNYGYTF. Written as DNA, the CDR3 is TGTGCCAGCAGTAGCACGAGGAACTATGGCTACACCTTC.

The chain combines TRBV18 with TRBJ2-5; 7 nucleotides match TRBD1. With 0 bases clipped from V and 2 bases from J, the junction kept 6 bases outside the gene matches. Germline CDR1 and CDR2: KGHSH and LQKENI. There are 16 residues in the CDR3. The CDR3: CASSPPAWTGQETQYF. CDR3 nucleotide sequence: TGTGCCAGCTCACCACCCGCGTGGACAGGACAAGAGACCCAGTACTTC. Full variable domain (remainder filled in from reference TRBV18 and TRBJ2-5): NAGVMQNPRHLVRRRGQEARLRCSPMKGHSHVYWYRQLPEEGLKFMVYLQKENIIDESGMPKERFSAEFPKEGPSILRIQQVVRGDSAAYFCASSPPAWTGQETQYFGPGTRLLVL.

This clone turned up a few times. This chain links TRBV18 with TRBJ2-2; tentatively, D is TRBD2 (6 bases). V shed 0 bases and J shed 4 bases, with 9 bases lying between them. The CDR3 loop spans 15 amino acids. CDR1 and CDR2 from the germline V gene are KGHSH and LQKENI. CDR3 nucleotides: TGTGCCAGCTCACCACCGGTGGGAGGCACCGGGGAGCTGTTTTTT. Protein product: CASSPPVGGTGELFF.

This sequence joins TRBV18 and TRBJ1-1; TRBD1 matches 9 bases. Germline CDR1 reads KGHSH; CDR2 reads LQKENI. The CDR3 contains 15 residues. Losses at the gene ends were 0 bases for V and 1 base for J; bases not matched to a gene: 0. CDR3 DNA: TGTGCCAGCTCACCACCGACAGGGGGGAACACTGAAGCTTTCTTT. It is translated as CASSPPTGGNTEAFF.

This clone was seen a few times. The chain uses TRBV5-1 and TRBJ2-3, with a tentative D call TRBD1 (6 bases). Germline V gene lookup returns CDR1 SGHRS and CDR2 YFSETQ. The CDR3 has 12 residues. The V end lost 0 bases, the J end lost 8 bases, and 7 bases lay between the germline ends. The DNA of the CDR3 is TGCGCCAGCAGCTTGGGACAGGCTACGCAGTATTTT. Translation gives CASSLGQATQYF. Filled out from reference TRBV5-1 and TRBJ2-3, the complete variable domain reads KAGVTQTPRYLIKTRGQQVTLSCSPISGHRSVSWYQQTPGQGLQFLFEYFSETQRNKGNFPGRFSGRQFSNSRSEMNVSTLELGDSALYLCASSLGQATQYFGPGTRLTVL.

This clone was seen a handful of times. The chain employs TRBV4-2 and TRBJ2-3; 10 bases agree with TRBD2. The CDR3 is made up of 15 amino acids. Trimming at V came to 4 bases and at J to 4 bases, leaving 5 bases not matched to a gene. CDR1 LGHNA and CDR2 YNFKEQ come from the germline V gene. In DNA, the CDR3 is TGTGCCAGCAGCCCGAGCGGGGGGGCCCCAGATACGCAGTATTTT. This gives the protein CASSPSGGAPDTQYF.

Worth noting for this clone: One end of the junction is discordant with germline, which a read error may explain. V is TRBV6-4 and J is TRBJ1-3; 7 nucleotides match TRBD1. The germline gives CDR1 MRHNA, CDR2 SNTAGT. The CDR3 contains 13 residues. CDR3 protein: CASSDSSGGPQVF. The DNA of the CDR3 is TGTGCCAGCAGTGACTCGTCAGGGGGTCCACAAGTTTTT.

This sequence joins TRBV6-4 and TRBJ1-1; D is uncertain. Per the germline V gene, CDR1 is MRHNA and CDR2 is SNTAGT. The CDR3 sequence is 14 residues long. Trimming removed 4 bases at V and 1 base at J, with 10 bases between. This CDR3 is CASSVSPGNTEAFF. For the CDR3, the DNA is TGTGCCAGCAGTGTTTCCCCCGGGAACACTGAAGCTTTCTTT.

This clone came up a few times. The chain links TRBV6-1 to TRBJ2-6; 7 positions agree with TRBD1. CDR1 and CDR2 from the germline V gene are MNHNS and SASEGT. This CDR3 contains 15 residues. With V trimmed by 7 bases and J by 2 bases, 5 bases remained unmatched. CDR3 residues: CASTDRAAGANVLTF. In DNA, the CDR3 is TGTGCCAGCACCGACAGGGCTGCTGGGGCCAACGTCCTGACTTTC.

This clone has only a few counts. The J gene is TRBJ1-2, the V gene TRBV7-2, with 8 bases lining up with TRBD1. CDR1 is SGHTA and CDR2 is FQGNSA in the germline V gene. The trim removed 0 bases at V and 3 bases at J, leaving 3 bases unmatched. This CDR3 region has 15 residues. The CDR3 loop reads CASSLAPGQDYGYTF. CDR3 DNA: TGTGCCAGCAGCTTAGCCCCGGGACAGGACTATGGCTACACCTTC.

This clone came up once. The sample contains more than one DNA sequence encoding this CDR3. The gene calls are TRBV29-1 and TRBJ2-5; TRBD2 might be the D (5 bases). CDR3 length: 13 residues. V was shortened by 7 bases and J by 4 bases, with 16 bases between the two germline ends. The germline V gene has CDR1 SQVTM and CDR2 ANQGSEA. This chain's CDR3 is CSADPNRGETQYF. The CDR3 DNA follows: TGCAGCGCTGACCCTAACCGGGGAGAGACCCAGTACTTC.

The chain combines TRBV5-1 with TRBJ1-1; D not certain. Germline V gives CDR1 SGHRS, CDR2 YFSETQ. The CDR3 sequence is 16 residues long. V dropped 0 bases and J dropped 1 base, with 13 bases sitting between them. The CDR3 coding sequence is TGCGCCAGCAGCTTGGGGGCCGGTCTCAGGAACACTGAAGCTTTCTTT. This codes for CASSLGAGLRNTEAFF.

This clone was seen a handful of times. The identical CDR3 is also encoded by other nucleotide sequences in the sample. As DNA, the CDR3 is TGTGCCAGCAGCTCCGTCTTGAACACTGAAGCTTTCTTT. This gives the protein CASSSVLNTEAFF. V is TRBV7-8 and J is TRBJ1-1; D call uncertain. Trimming pared 4 bases from V and 0 bases from J, leaving 6 bases between. The CDR3 has 13 amino acids. Germline V gives CDR1 SGHVS, CDR2 FQNEAQ.

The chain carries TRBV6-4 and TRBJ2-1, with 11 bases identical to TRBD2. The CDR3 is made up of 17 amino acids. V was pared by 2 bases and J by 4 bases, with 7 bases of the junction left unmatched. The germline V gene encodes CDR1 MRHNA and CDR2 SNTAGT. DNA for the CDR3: TGTGCCAGCAGTGACGGCACTAGCGGGGGAGATTACAATGAGCAGTTCTTC. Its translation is CASSDGTSGGDYNEQFF.

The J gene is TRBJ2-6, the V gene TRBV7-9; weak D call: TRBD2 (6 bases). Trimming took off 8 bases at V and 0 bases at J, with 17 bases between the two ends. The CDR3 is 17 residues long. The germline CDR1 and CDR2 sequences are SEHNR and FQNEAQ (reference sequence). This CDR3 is CASDRRDRSSGANVLTF. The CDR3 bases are TGTGCCAGCGACCGGAGGGACCGGAGCTCTGGGGCCAACGTCCTGACTTTC.

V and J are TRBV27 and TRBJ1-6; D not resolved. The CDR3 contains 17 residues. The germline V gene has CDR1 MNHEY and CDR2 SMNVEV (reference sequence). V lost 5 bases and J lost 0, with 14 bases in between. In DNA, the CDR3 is TGTGCCAGCAGTGGAGCAAAGGCCCTCTCCTATAATTCACCCCTCCACTTT. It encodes CASSGAKALSYNSPLHF.

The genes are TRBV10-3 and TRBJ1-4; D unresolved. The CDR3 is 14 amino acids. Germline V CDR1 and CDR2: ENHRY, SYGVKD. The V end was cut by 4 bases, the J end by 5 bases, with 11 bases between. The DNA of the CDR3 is TGTGCCATCAGTGGTGGGCAGACAAATGAAAAACTGTTTTTT. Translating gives CAISGGQTNEKLFF.

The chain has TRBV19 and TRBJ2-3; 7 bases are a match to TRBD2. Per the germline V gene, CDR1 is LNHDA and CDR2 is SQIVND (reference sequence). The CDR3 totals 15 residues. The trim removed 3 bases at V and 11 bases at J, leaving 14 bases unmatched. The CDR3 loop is CASSMQTGGGEKQYF. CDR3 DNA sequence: TGTGCCAGTAGTATGCAGACCGGCGGGGGAGAAAAGCAGTATTTT.

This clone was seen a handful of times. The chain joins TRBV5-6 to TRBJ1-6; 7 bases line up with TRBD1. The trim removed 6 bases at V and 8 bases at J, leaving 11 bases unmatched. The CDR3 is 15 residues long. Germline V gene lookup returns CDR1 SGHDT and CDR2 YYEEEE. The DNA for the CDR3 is TGTGCCAGCATCAAACAGGGGCGGTCTGATTCACCCCTCCACTTT. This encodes CASIKQGRSDSPLHF.

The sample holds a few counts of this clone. The CDR3 loop is CASSWAGAAPGLYYEQYF. In DNA, the CDR3 is TGTGCCAGCAGCTGGGCAGGGGCGGCCCCGGGTCTTTACTACGAGCAGTACTTC. The rearrangement joins TRBV5-5 to TRBJ2-7; a weak D match, TRBD1 (6 bases). Trimming pared 3 bases from V and 3 bases from J, leaving 25 bases between. Germline CDR1 reads SGHKS; CDR2 reads YYEKEE (reference sequence). This CDR3 spans 18 amino acids.

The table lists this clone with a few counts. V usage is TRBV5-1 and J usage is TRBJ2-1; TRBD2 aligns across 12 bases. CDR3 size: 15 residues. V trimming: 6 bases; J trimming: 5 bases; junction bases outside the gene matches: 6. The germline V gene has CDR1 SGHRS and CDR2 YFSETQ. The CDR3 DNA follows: TGCGCCAGCACTCTCACTAGCGGGGGGCACAATGAGCAGTTCTTC. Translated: CASTLTSGGHNEQFF.

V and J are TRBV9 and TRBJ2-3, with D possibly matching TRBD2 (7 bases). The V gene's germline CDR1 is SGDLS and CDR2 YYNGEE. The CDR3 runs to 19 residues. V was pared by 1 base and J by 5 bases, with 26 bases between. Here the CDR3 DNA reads TGTGCCAGCAGCGTAAGGCCCCGTGGGAGGGGGGGGGAGCAAGATACGCAGTATTTT. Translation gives CASSVRPRGRGGEQDTQYF.